These 14 T cell receptor beta chains came from one sample sequenced in a study of CD8 T cells in Susac syndrome. An amount of RNA that ranged from roughly 0.45 to 1 ug was reverse transcribed with random hexamers. One entry per CDR3 protein, called by TCRdb with MiXCR from the immunoSEQ multiplex PCR reads. This sample has about 180,000 distinct CDR3 sequences, with approximately 94% found just once. The sequencing input was CD4+ T cells from PBMCs. The receptors shown here come from a human donor with multiple sclerosis.

V gene TRBV15 combines with J gene TRBJ1-4, with a weak D call TRBD1 (5 bases). The CDR3 totals 13 residues. Germline V lookup: CDR1 LNHNV, CDR2 YYDKDF (reference sequence). Trimming shortened V by 5 bases and J by 7 bases, and 11 bases separated the two germline ends. The CDR3 DNA reads as TGTGCCACCAGCGAGCGACAGACTGAAAAACTGTTTTTT. Protein product: CATSERQTEKLFF.

The chain is built from TRBV5-1 and TRBJ1-2; weak D call: TRBD1 (6 bases). CDR3 size: 11 residues. Germline CDR1 is SGHRS and CDR2 is YFSETQ. The ends were cut back, 3 bases at V and 10 bases at J, with 10 bases in the middle. CDR3 bases: TGCGCCAGCAGCTCCAGGGGAGACTACACCTTC. It codes for CASSSRGDYTF.

The chain employs TRBV4-2 and TRBJ2-3; 10 nucleotides align to TRBD1. There are 14 residues in the CDR3. Unmatched junction bases numbered 3, after V lost 4 bases and J lost 5 bases. The germline CDR1 and CDR2 sequences are LGHNA and YNFKEQ. The CDR3 sequence is CASSLGQGKDTQYF. In DNA, the CDR3 is TGTGCCAGCAGCCTGGGACAGGGGAAAGATACGCAGTATTTT.

The V gene is TRBV9, the J gene TRBJ1-2; D call uncertain. Germline values: CDR1 SGDLS, CDR2 YYNGEE. CDR3 size: 12 residues. V shed 0 bases and J shed 3 bases, with 3 bases lying between them. CDR3 sequence: CASSVDDYGYTF. CDR3 nucleotide sequence: TGTGCCAGCAGCGTAGACGACTATGGCTACACCTTC.

This CDR3 is CASSLLDMNTEAFF. CDR3 nucleotides: TGTGCCAGCAGCTTACTAGACATGAACACTGAAGCTTTCTTT. The gene calls are TRBV7-9 and TRBJ1-1; no clear D gene. The CDR3 sequence is 14 residues long. Between the trimmed V and J ends, which lost 2 bases and 0 bases, there was a span of 7 bases. Germline V gene data show CDR1 as SEHNR and CDR2 as FQNEAQ (reference sequence).

The genes are TRBV9 and TRBJ2-7; no clear D gene. The CDR3 covers 13 residues. From germline, CDR1 is SGDLS and CDR2 YYNGEE. Trimming left V 3 bases short and J 4 bases short, with 11 bases between. CDR3 nucleotides: TGTGCCAGCAGCGCCCCCGTCGGGTACGAGCAGTACTTC. Amino acid sequence: CASSAPVGYEQYF.

The chain recombines TRBV14 with TRBJ2-5; tentatively, D is TRBD2 (7 bases). CDR1 is SGHDN, CDR2 FVKESK, per germline. This CDR3 has 15 residues. V shed 4 bases and J shed 4 bases, with 16 bases lying between them. The CDR3 here is CASSPRGRVGETQYF. The CDR3 coding sequence is TGTGCCAGCAGCCCAAGGGGGAGGGTTGGAGAGACCCAGTACTTC.

This chain uses TRBV7-8 with TRBJ2-7; D could derive from TRBD1 or TRBD2 (5 bases each). In germline, CDR1 is SGHVS, CDR2 FQNEAQ. CDR3 length: 16 residues. Trimming removed 1 base at V and 4 bases at J, with 17 bases between. CDR3 DNA sequence: TGTGCCAGCAGCTTAGTGGGGCAGGGAGTTTTGTACGAGCAGTACTTC. It translates to CASSLVGQGVLYEQYF.

The chain combines TRBV6-5 with TRBJ2-3; weak D call: TRBD2 (6 bases). Trimming left V 4 bases short and J 5 bases short, with 16 bases between. Germline V lookup: CDR1 MNHEY, CDR2 SVGAGI. This CDR3 has 15 amino acids. CDR3 amino acids: CASSFRGGSGDTQYF. Here the CDR3 DNA reads TGTGCCAGCAGTTTCCGAGGAGGGTCCGGAGATACGCAGTATTTT.

V gene TRBV5-1 combines with J gene TRBJ1-1; TRBD1 might be the D (5 bases). Germline CDR1 and CDR2: SGHRS and YFSETQ. V lost 0 bases and J lost 1, with 13 bases in between. This CDR3 is built from 16 residues. CDR3 residues: CASSLGQGRRNTEAFF. Here the CDR3 DNA reads TGCGCCAGCAGCTTGGGGCAGGGAAGAAGGAACACTGAAGCTTTCTTT.

The rearrangement uses TRBV27 and TRBJ1-1; perhaps TRBD1 as D (5 bases). Germline CDR1 MNHEY, CDR2 SMNVEV (reference sequence). Trimming cost V 8 bases and J 5 bases, with 18 bases left between them. The CDR3 is made up of 14 amino acids. CDR3 nucleotides: TGTGCCAGCGCCCCAGGGAATTTGATGACTGAAGCTTTCTTT. It yields the protein CASAPGNLMTEAFF.

The chain uses TRBV30 and TRBJ2-6, with D hard to call. V gave up 8 bases and J gave up 0 bases, with 5 bases separating them. Looked up from germline, CDR1 is GTSNPN and CDR2 is SVGIG (reference sequence). This CDR3 contains 12 residues. The CDR3: CARSSGANVLTF. CDR3 DNA: TGTGCCCGTTCCTCTGGGGCCAACGTCCTGACTTTC.

The chain carries TRBV11-2 and TRBJ2-3; 8 bases match TRBD2. V lost 4 bases, J lost 1 base, and 19 bases stayed unmatched. CDR1 is SGHAT, CDR2 FQNNGV, per germline. This CDR3 is built from 20 residues. The CDR3 DNA reads TGTGCCAGCAGCTCAGACCCCCCGCACCTGGCGCGGGGGGGCACAGATACGCAGTATTTT. Amino acid sequence: CASSSDPPHLARGGTDTQYF.

The chain recombines TRBV30 with TRBJ2-1; tentatively, D is TRBD1 (7 bases). Trimming removed 8 bases from V and 15 bases from J, with 29 bases in between. The CDR3 covers 14 residues. Germline CDR1 GTSNPN, CDR2 SVGIG (reference sequence). CDR3 amino acids: CAGIRQGGGVRPFF. DNA of the CDR3: TGTGCCGGAATAAGACAGGGTGGCGGGGTGCGGCCGTTCTTC.